The clone carrying this TCR beta chain was found many times. Its antigen remains unknown. The read finishes 3 residues shy of the CDR3 end, and the germline J gene is used to complete it. This entry comes from a study of T cell clonality in common variable immunodeficiency. The study, taken as a whole, reports: CVID subjects shared fewer TCRbeta clones than healthy controls did. Common variable immunodeficiency TCR beta sequences reportedly had fewer deletions and N-nucleotide insertions. Links between repertoire features and CVID complications were heterogeneity-limited. CVID subjects showed higher TCRbeta clonality than healthy controls.

TCRdb's copy holds only in-frame clones and misses some; the assay was immunoSEQ multiplex PCR. The sample contains approximately 10,000 clones, none occurring once; about 4.4% lies in the top ten. V was pared by 6 bases and J by 7 bases, with 8 bases of the junction left unmatched. The CDR3 covers 15 residues. Germline CDR1 reads MNHEY; CDR2 reads SVGEGT. The chain couples TRBV6-2 or TRBV6-3 to TRBJ1-4; TRBD1 matches 10 bases. The TCR originated in a human donor with common variable immunodeficiency. Sequencing input: peripheral blood mononuclear cells. CDR3 loop: CASRKGQGEFEKLFF. The sequenced part of the CDR3 DNA is TGTGCCAGCAGAAAAGGACAGGGGGAATTTGAAAAA.